The 16 T cell receptor beta chains presented below share a single source sample, sequenced in a study of T-cell memory formation after mild COVID-19. A single record per CDR3 protein comes from TCRdb applying MiXCR to the 5' RACE reads. This table holds around 400,000 distinct CDR3 sequences, approximately 24% found once. The sequenced sample was PBMCs or a T cell subset sorted from them (not recorded which). Source of these receptors: an adult woman who had mild COVID-19 (a few samples of this study predate the infection). Cell type and time point are not known.

The chain is built from TRBV15 and TRBJ1-1, with no clear D. V was cut by 0 bases and J by 3 bases, with 8 bases left in between. The CDR3 is 14 residues long. CDR1 and CDR2 (germline): LNHNV, YYDKDF (reference sequence). This CDR3 reads CATSRDLVDTEAFF. In DNA form, the CDR3 reads TGTGCCACCAGCAGAGATCTTGTAGACACTGAAGCTTTCTTT. Filled out from reference TRBV15 and TRBJ1-1, the complete variable domain reads DAMVIQNPRYQVTQFGKPVTLSCSQTLNHNVMYWYQQKSSQAPKLLFHYYDKDFNNEADTPDNFQSRRPNTSFCFLDIRSPGLGDTAMYLCATSRDLVDTEAFFGQGTRLTVV.

This chain links TRBV9 with TRBJ2-1, with 8 nucleotides matching TRBD2. The J segment lost 7 bases and the V segment lost 0 bases, leaving 9 bases of the junction unmatched. The CDR3 is made up of 16 amino acids. The germline gives CDR1 SGDLS, CDR2 YYNGEE. CDR3 sequence: CASSVVSAGGANEQFF. CDR3 DNA sequence: TGTGCCAGCAGCGTAGTGTCGGCGGGGGGTGCAAATGAGCAGTTCTTC.

This clonotype turned up a few times. V usage is TRBV24-1 and J usage is TRBJ2-6, with 8 bases lining up with TRBD1. CDR1 and CDR2 (germline): KGHDR, SFDVKD. V lost 1 base, J lost 2 bases, and 6 bases stayed unmatched. CDR3 length: 18 residues. The CDR3 DNA follows: TGTGCCACCAGTGATTTAAGGACAGGGAAAGCTGGGGCCAACGTCCTGACTTTC. Encoded protein: CATSDLRTGKAGANVLTF.

The J gene is TRBJ1-2, the V gene TRBV5-6, with 8 bases that match TRBD1. The ends lost 4 bases at V and 3 bases at J; junction bases unmatched: 5. Germline CDR1 and CDR2: SGHDT and YYEEEE. The CDR3 totals 14 residues. Here the CDR3 DNA reads TGTGCCAGCAGCCACGGGACAGGCGACTATGGCTACACCTTC. As protein: CASSHGTGDYGYTF.

In this sample, this clonotype turned up a few times. The rearrangement joins TRBV5-5 to TRBJ2-1; D remains unclear. V was cut by 2 bases and J by 8 bases, with 8 bases left in between. Germline loops: CDR1 SGHKS, CDR2 YYEKEE (reference sequence). The CDR3 has 12 residues. DNA of the CDR3: TGTGCCAGCAGCTTCTCTGGAGATGAGCAGTTCTTC. Translation: CASSFSGDEQFF.

The rearrangement uses TRBV7-6 and TRBJ2-1, with TRBD1 matching over 12 bases. V dropped 3 bases and J dropped 7; count of bases not matched to a gene: 7. Germline V gene lookup returns CDR1 SGHVS and CDR2 FNYEAQ. The CDR3 spans 16 residues. In DNA, the CDR3 is TGTGCCAGCAGCTTCCCGGGACAGGGGGCTATTAATGAGCAGTTCTTC. It codes for CASSFPGQGAINEQFF.

This clonotype was counted ten times or more. The chain joins TRBV4-1 to TRBJ1-2; possibly TRBD1 for D (6 bases). The CDR3 runs to 14 residues. Germline CDR1 is MGHRA and CDR2 is YSYEKL. V lost 2 bases and J 4 bases, leaving 11 bases between the germline ends. For the CDR3, the DNA is TGCGCCAGCAGCCAAAGTGAAGGGGGCTATGGCTACACCTTC. It translates to CASSQSEGGYGYTF.

The table lists this clonotype with a few counts. The chain links TRBV11-2 to TRBJ1-2; weak D call: TRBD1 (5 bases). Looked up from germline, CDR1 is SGHAT and CDR2 is FQNNGV. V shed 5 bases and J shed 6 bases, with 16 bases lying between them. The CDR3 length is 14 residues. The CDR3, as DNA: TGTGCCAGCAGCGACCAAGGGACCGAGAATGGCTACACCTTC. Residues: CASSDQGTENGYTF.

This clonotype was seen a handful of times. The rearrangement uses TRBV9 and TRBJ2-7; 13 nucleotides line up with TRBD2. The CDR3 covers 16 residues. The J segment lost 4 bases and the V segment lost 0 bases, leaving 4 bases of the junction unmatched. Germline V gives CDR1 SGDLS, CDR2 YYNGEE. The CDR3 DNA sequence: TGTGCCAGCAGCGTAGGGACTAGCGGGAGTGTATACGAGCAGTACTTC. Encoded protein: CASSVGTSGSVYEQYF.

This chain joins TRBV6-1 and TRBJ2-4; D is ambiguous. CDR3 length: 13 residues. Germline CDR1 reads MNHNS; CDR2 reads SASEGT. The germline V and J ends were trimmed by 4 bases and 7 bases, with 11 bases remaining between them. As DNA, the CDR3 is TGTGCCAGCAGTGTCTCAGACTTGAACATTCAGTACTTC. Amino acids: CASSVSDLNIQYF.

The V and J genes are TRBV7-9 and TRBJ2-7; 10 bases align to TRBD2. After removal of 8 bases from V and 5 bases from J, the junction contained 6 bases not matched to a gene. The CDR3 spans 13 residues. Germline CDR1 is SEHNR and CDR2 is FQNEAQ (reference sequence). The CDR3: CASYKAGGHEQYF. CDR3 DNA sequence: TGTGCCAGCTACAAAGCGGGGGGGCACGAGCAGTACTTC. Complete variable domain (other parts from reference TRBV7-9 and TRBJ2-7): DTGVSQNPRHKITKRGQNVTFRCDPISEHNRLYWYRQTLGQGPEFLTYFQNEAQLEKSRLLSDRFSAERPKGSFSTLEIQRTEQGDSAMYLCASYKAGGHEQYFGPGTRLTVT.

This clonotype was detected once. The rearrangement uses TRBV4-3 and TRBJ2-2, with D perhaps matching TRBD1 or TRBD2 (5 bases each). V lost 4 bases, J lost 4 bases, and 13 bases lay in between. This CDR3 has 15 residues. The V gene's germline CDR1 is LGHNA and CDR2 YSLEER. The CDR3 reads CASSRDLPPTGELFF. The CDR3 DNA is TGCGCCAGCAGCCGGGACCTACCACCCACCGGGGAGCTGTTTTTT.

V usage is TRBV15 and J usage is TRBJ2-1, with 11 nucleotides matching TRBD2. V shed 0 bases, J shed 6 bases, and the junction held 10 bases outside the gene matches. This CDR3 is built from 18 residues. Per germline, CDR1 LNHNV and CDR2 YYDKDF (reference sequence). The CDR3 here is CATSRDSLAGASGNEQFF. The CDR3 DNA reads TGTGCCACCAGCAGAGATTCACTAGCGGGAGCCTCCGGCAATGAGCAGTTCTTC.

This chain links TRBV27 with TRBJ2-3; 9 positions agree with TRBD2. The CDR3 consists of 15 residues. V shed 5 bases and J 4 bases; nucleotides not matched to a gene: 7. CDR1 and CDR2 from the germline V gene are MNHEY and SMNVEV (reference sequence). The CDR3 protein is CASSPGTSRADTQYF. In DNA, the CDR3 is TGTGCCAGCAGTCCCGGGACTAGCAGAGCAGATACGCAGTATTTT.

The rearrangement joins TRBV2 to TRBJ2-7, with D tentatively TRBD1 (6 bases). The CDR3 is 14 amino acids. The V and J ends lost 8 bases and 2 bases respectively, with 16 bases between them. Germline CDR1 reads SNHLY; CDR2 reads FYNNEI. The CDR3 coding sequence is TGTGCCAGCGCGAAAAGACAGGTGGCCTACGAGCAGTACTTC. Protein: CASAKRQVAYEQYF. The full variable domain, rest sourced from reference TRBV2 and TRBJ2-7, is EPEVTQTPSHQVTQMGQEVILRCVPISNHLYFYWYRQILGQKVEFLVSFYNNEISEKSEIFDDQFSVERPDGSNFTLKIRSTKLEDSAMYFCASAKRQVAYEQYFGPGTRLTVT.

The chain is built from TRBV6-5 and TRBJ2-2, with TRBD2 identical over 8 bases. CDR1 and CDR2 from the germline V gene are MNHEY and SVGAGI. Trimming at V came to 10 bases and at J to 5 bases, leaving 15 bases not matched to a gene. The CDR3 covers 16 residues. CDR3 sequence (DNA): TGTGCCACCCGGACAACGGGGGGGCCTAGAACCGGGGAGCTGTTTTTT. This gives the protein CATRTTGGPRTGELFF.